A selection of T cell receptor beta chains follows, all from one sample in a study of cytomegalovirus exposure and HLA in healthy donors. Clones were sequenced by immunoSEQ multiplex PCR, and TCRdb holds only the in-frame ones, with some missing. The table lists 100,000 or so clones, 65% to 80% of them singletons. Sequencing was done on a sample of PBMCs. All receptors come from a woman aged 50 to 65 in good health and CMV-seropositive. CDR3s include the opening cysteine and the closing phenylalanine or tryptophan. D genes are given only for firm matches. Some rows mark clone size as missing; the rest say once, few, many or name a class of expanded clone.

j_call: TRBJ2-1; clone_size: once; d_call: .; v_call: TRBV30; cdr3_nt: TGTGCCTGGAAGTTAGGGCTAGCGAGTAAGCAGTTCTTC; cdr3_aa: CAWKLGLASKQFF
j_call: TRBJ2-1; clone_size: .; d_call: TRBD2; v_call: TRBV7-8; cdr3_nt: TGTGCCAGCAGCTTATGGACTAGCGGGAGGACCGGCAGAAACTACAATGAGCAGTTCTTC; cdr3_aa: CASSLWTSGRTGRNYNEQFF
j_call: TRBJ2-1; clone_size: .; d_call: TRBD2; v_call: TRBV7-8; cdr3_nt: TGTGCCAGCAGCTTAGATTCCGGGAGGGGGGGCAATGAGCAGTTCTTC; cdr3_aa: CASSLDSGRGGNEQFF
j_call: TRBJ2-7; clone_size: .; d_call: .; v_call: TRBV7-9; cdr3_nt: TGTGCCAGCAGCCGGCCTCAGGGAAATTGGGTTTACGAGCAGTACTTC; cdr3_aa: CASSRPQGNWVYEQYF
j_call: TRBJ1-2; clone_size: .; d_call: TRBD1; v_call: TRBV27; cdr3_nt: TGTGCCAGCAGTCTTTCAGGGGGGAATGGCTACACCTTC; cdr3_aa: CASSLSGGNGYTF
j_call: TRBJ2-1; clone_size: .; d_call: TRBD2; v_call: TRBV30; cdr3_nt: TGTGCCTGGGGCCCCGGACTAGGTTACAATGAGCAGTTCTTC; cdr3_aa: CAWGPGLGYNEQFF
j_call: TRBJ1-2; clone_size: .; d_call: .; v_call: TRBV5-1; cdr3_nt: TGCGCCAGCAGCGCAGTGGTGGGCAACTATGGCTACACCTTC; cdr3_aa: CASSAVVGNYGYTF
j_call: TRBJ2-1; clone_size: .; d_call: TRBD2; v_call: TRBV27; cdr3_nt: TGTGCCAGCAGTTCCCTAAATCCGGGACTAGACCGCAATGAGCAGTTCTTC; cdr3_aa: CASSSLNPGLDRNEQFF
j_call: TRBJ2-7; clone_size: .; d_call: .; v_call: TRBV7-7; cdr3_nt: TGTGCTAGCAGCTTAGGCGAATCCCCCTACGAGCAGTACTTC; cdr3_aa: CASSLGESPYEQYF
j_call: TRBJ1-1; clone_size: .; d_call: .; v_call: TRBV6-4; cdr3_nt: TGTGCCAGCAGTCGGGAGAGGTACACTGAAGCTTTCTTT; cdr3_aa: CASSRERYTEAFF
j_call: TRBJ1-5; clone_size: .; d_call: TRBD1; v_call: TRBV4-1; cdr3_nt: TGCGCCAGCAGCCAAGATCAGGGGGCACAATCGGCGCAGCCCCAGCATTTT; cdr3_aa: CASSQDQGAQSAQPQHF
j_call: TRBJ1-1; clone_size: .; d_call: .; v_call: TRBV2; cdr3_nt: TGTGCCAGCATCACCCGCGACAGGCCGAACACTGAAGCTTTCTTT; cdr3_aa: CASITRDRPNTEAFF
j_call: TRBJ2-5; clone_size: .; d_call: .; v_call: TRBV15; cdr3_nt: TGTGCCACCAGCAGAGAACGACTGCTTCAAGAGACCCAGTACTTC; cdr3_aa: CATSRERLLQETQYF
j_call: TRBJ2-2; clone_size: .; d_call: .; v_call: TRBV5-1; cdr3_nt: TGCGCCAGCAGCCCAGGGACATCCGGGGAGCTGTTTTTT; cdr3_aa: CASSPGTSGELFF
j_call: TRBJ1-3; clone_size: .; d_call: .; v_call: TRBV11-3; cdr3_nt: TGTGCCAGCAGCTTAGATCAGGGAAACACCATATATTTT; cdr3_aa: CASSLDQGNTIYF
j_call: TRBJ1-2; clone_size: .; d_call: .; v_call: TRBV7-9; cdr3_nt: TGTGCCTTTTTACAGGGAGACTTCTATGGCTACACCTTC; cdr3_aa: CAFLQGDFYGYTF
j_call: TRBJ1-5; clone_size: .; d_call: .; v_call: TRBV13; cdr3_nt: TGTGCCAGCAGCCTAATGGAACAGGGAAGTCAGCCCCAGCATTTT; cdr3_aa: CASSLMEQGSQPQHF
j_call: TRBJ2-1; clone_size: .; d_call: .; v_call: TRBV7-8; cdr3_nt: TGTGCCAGCAGCCCATCTAGGGGCTCCTACCTTAGGGATGAGCAGTTCTTC; cdr3_aa: CASSPSRGSYLRDEQFF
j_call: TRBJ2-1; clone_size: .; d_call: .; v_call: TRBV29-1; cdr3_nt: TGCAGTGCTAAGGACAGATTGCAGTTCTTC; cdr3_aa: CSAKDRLQFF
j_call: TRBJ2-2; clone_size: .; d_call: TRBD1; v_call: TRBV19; cdr3_nt: TGTGCCAGCCTGGGGGGGGACAGGGGGACCGGGGAGCTGTTTTTT; cdr3_aa: CASLGGDRGTGELFF
j_call: TRBJ2-3; clone_size: once; d_call: TRBD1; v_call: TRBV11-3; cdr3_nt: TGTGCCAGCAGCTCCTGGGAAGCAGGGGGCATGGATACGCAGTATTTT; cdr3_aa: CASSSWEAGGMDTQYF
j_call: TRBJ2-7; clone_size: once; d_call: .; v_call: TRBV7-8; cdr3_nt: TGTGCCAGCAGCGAAAGAAAGTTTACCTCCTACGAGCAGTACTTC; cdr3_aa: CASSERKFTSYEQYF
j_call: TRBJ1-1; clone_size: .; d_call: .; v_call: TRBV9; cdr3_nt: TGTGCCAGCAGCGTAGACGTGGGGGGTTTGAACACTGAAGCTTTCTTT; cdr3_aa: CASSVDVGGLNTEAFF
j_call: TRBJ1-5; clone_size: .; d_call: .; v_call: TRBV19; cdr3_nt: TGTGCCAGTAGTATAGAAGGGGGAGCGAGCAATCAGCCCCAGCATTTT; cdr3_aa: CASSIEGGASNQPQHF
j_call: TRBJ1-2; clone_size: .; d_call: TRBD1; v_call: TRBV6-1; cdr3_nt: TGTGCCAGCAGTGAAAAATTGGACAGGGGGGTTCTCGGCTACACCTTC; cdr3_aa: CASSEKLDRGVLGYTF
j_call: TRBJ2-7; clone_size: .; d_call: TRBD2; v_call: TRBV11-2; cdr3_nt: TGTGCCAGCAGCTCCCCCGGGGAGGGCTCCGCCTACGAGCAGTACTTC; cdr3_aa: CASSSPGEGSAYEQYF
j_call: TRBJ2-3; clone_size: .; d_call: TRBD2; v_call: TRBV9; cdr3_nt: TGTGCCAGCAGCCTCCCCCGGAGCGGGAGACCGGGAGATACGCAGTATTTT; cdr3_aa: CASSLPRSGRPGDTQYF
j_call: TRBJ2-7; clone_size: .; d_call: .; v_call: TRBV27; cdr3_nt: TGTGCCAGCATACCCTCCGCGGCTAGCTACTCCTACGAGCAGTACTTC; cdr3_aa: CASIPSAASYSYEQYF
j_call: TRBJ2-7; clone_size: .; d_call: .; v_call: TRBV4-1; cdr3_nt: TGCGCCAGCAGCCAAGACTACGGCGGAGCCTACGAGCAGTACTTC; cdr3_aa: CASSQDYGGAYEQYF